A single sample gave rise to the 21 T cell receptor beta chains below, sequenced in a study of cytomegalovirus exposure and HLA in healthy donors. PCR was performed using 60 Vbeta and 13 Jbeta primers. Data came from immunoSEQ multiplex PCR; TCRdb stores just in-frame clones and leaves some out. The sample comprises 95,000 to 150,000 clones, around four fifths of which are singletons, and approximately 31% rests with the top ten. Material: PBMCs. All receptors derive from a man aged 55-75 years in good health and CMV-seropositive.

The chain carries TRBV9 and TRBJ2-5; TRBD1 matches 7 bases. The CDR3 length is 12 residues. CDR1 SGDLS and CDR2 YYNGEE come from the germline V gene. Trimming cost V 3 bases and J 11 bases; bases outside gene matches: 7. Written as DNA, the CDR3 is TGTGCCAGCAGCGAATCAGGGGGAGAGCAGTACTTC. Protein product: CASSESGGEQYF.

V usage is TRBV10-2 and J usage is TRBJ1-2; 9 positions agree with TRBD1. This CDR3 has 13 amino acids. The V segment lost 5 bases and the J segment 7 bases; nucleotides outside the gene matches: 5. In germline, CDR1 is WSHSY, CDR2 SAAADI. CDR3 nucleotides: TGCGCCAGCAGTCCGGGACAGGGAACTGGCTACACCTTC. This gives the protein CASSPGQGTGYTF.

The chain has TRBV9 and TRBJ1-1, with TRBD1 identical over 8 bases. The CDR3 has 15 residues. Germline CDR1 SGDLS, CDR2 YYNGEE. V trimming: 4 bases; J trimming: 3 bases; junction bases outside the gene matches: 8. DNA for the CDR3: TGTGCCAGCAGCTTCCAGGGGGCGCGGGACACTGAAGCTTTCTTT. Protein sequence: CASSFQGARDTEAFF.

The rearrangement uses TRBV18 and TRBJ1-6, with TRBD1 as a possible D gene (5 bases). CDR1 is KGHSH, CDR2 LQKENI, per germline. V shed 2 bases and J shed 7 bases, with 12 bases lying between them. There are 15 residues in the CDR3. CDR3 residues: CASSPKPPGNSPLHF. The CDR3 nucleotides are TGTGCCAGCTCACCAAAGCCCCCAGGGAATTCACCCCTCCACTTT.

This clone was seen more than once but under ten times. The CDR3, as DNA: TGTGCCAGCAGCTCCAACTTAGCGGGGGGCCCCCCGGGCACGGAGCAGTTCTTC. Encoded protein: CASSSNLAGGPPGTEQFF. This chain joins TRBV7-8 and TRBJ2-1, with 10 bases that match TRBD2. Germline-derived CDR1 and CDR2 are SGHVS and FQNEAQ. The CDR3 is 18 amino acids. The ends lost 4 bases at V and 10 bases at J; junction bases unmatched: 19.

With respect to this clone: One end of the junction fails to match germline, which may point to a read error. The genes are TRBV19 and TRBJ2-6; perhaps TRBD1 as D (5 bases). CDR3 size: 14 residues. The germline V gene has CDR1 LNHDA and CDR2 SQIVND (reference sequence). CDR3 sequence: CASSTYAGANGLTF. CDR3 sequence (DNA): TGTGCCAGTAGTACCTACGCTGGGGCCAACGGCCTGACTTTC.

The gene calls are TRBV7-2 and TRBJ2-7; TRBD2 is a possible D gene (5 bases). CDR1 and CDR2 (germline): SGHTA, FQGNSA. The CDR3 totals 13 residues. Trimming shortened V by 5 bases and J by 2 bases, and 10 bases separated the two germline ends. CDR3 loop: CASSPPAAYEQYF. The DNA for the CDR3 is TGTGCCAGCAGCCCCCCAGCGGCCTACGAGCAGTACTTC.

The chain is built from TRBV28 and TRBJ2-1; D may be TRBD1 (6 bases). Germline values: CDR1 MDHEN, CDR2 SYDVKM. Trimming removed 3 bases from V and 7 bases from J, with 16 bases in between. The CDR3 loop spans 15 amino acids. The CDR3 region is CASSFPGAPLNEQFF. In nucleotides, the CDR3 is TGTGCCAGCAGTTTCCCAGGGGCCCCTCTGAATGAGCAGTTCTTC.

This clone was counted once. V is TRBV6-6 and J is TRBJ1-2, with no clear D. The germline V gene has CDR1 MNHNY and CDR2 SVGAGI (reference sequence). The CDR3 contains 16 residues. The V end was cut by 2 bases, the J end by 4 bases, with 17 bases between. CDR3 in amino acids: CASSYPSLGLSYGYTF. The CDR3 DNA follows: TGTGCCAGCAGTTACCCGAGCTTAGGACTCAGCTATGGCTACACCTTC.

This chain links TRBV18 with TRBJ2-3; a weak D match, TRBD1 (5 bases). The CDR3 runs 14 residues. From germline, CDR1 is KGHSH and CDR2 LQKENI. V was shortened by 6 bases and J by 1 base, with 11 bases between the two germline ends. The CDR3 reads CASSPWGRTDTQYF. CDR3 bases: TGTGCCAGCTCCCCTTGGGGCCGCACAGATACGCAGTATTTT. Full variable domain (missing parts from reference TRBV18 and TRBJ2-3): NAGVMQNPRHLVRRRGQEARLRCSPMKGHSHVYWYRQLPEEGLKFMVYLQKENIIDESGMPKERFSAEFPKEGPSILRIQQVVRGDSAAYFCASSPWGRTDTQYFGPGTRLTVL.

The sample holds a few counts of this clone. The J gene is TRBJ2-1, the V gene TRBV10-3, with 8 bases lining up with TRBD1. V shed 5 bases, J shed 2 bases, and the junction held 8 bases outside the gene matches. The CDR3 is 16 residues long. Germline V gene lookup returns CDR1 ENHRY and CDR2 SYGVKD. The chain's CDR3 is CAISPDRGMPYNEQFF. CDR3 nucleotides: TGTGCCATCAGTCCCGACAGGGGTATGCCCTACAATGAGCAGTTCTTC.

The J gene is TRBJ1-1, the V gene TRBV2; D call uncertain. The CDR3 is made up of 14 amino acids. CDR1 is SNHLY, CDR2 FYNNEI, per germline. Deletions cut 5 bases from V and 4 bases from J, with 14 bases between. The CDR3 loop reads CASSRGGRGTEAFF. The CDR3 bases are TGTGCCAGCAGTCGCGGTGGTCGGGGCACTGAAGCTTTCTTT.

V usage is TRBV30 and J usage is TRBJ2-2; 10 bases are shared with TRBD2. The CDR3 is 16 residues long. J gave up 5 bases and V 4 bases, and 10 bases lay outside the gene matches. Germline lookup yields CDR1 GTSNPN and CDR2 SVGIG (reference sequence). The CDR3 nucleotides are TGTGCCTGGACCGGGACTAGCGTATTTAGAACCGGGGAGCTGTTTTTT. Its protein is CAWTGTSVFRTGELFF.

A single count supports this clone. J is TRBJ1-5 and V is TRBV7-8; 7 bases fit TRBD1. V shed 0 bases and J 6 bases; nucleotides not matched to a gene: 8. Germline assignment: CDR1 SGHVS and CDR2 FQNEAQ. The CDR3 has 16 residues. CDR3 region: CASSLAATGKLQPQHF. In nucleotides, the CDR3 is TGTGCCAGCAGCTTAGCGGCGACAGGGAAGCTTCAGCCCCAGCATTTT.

The J gene is TRBJ2-5, the V gene TRBV10-3, with D possibly TRBD2 on 7 matching bases. V lost 8 bases to trimming and J lost 1 base, with 17 bases between them. Germline V gene data show CDR1 as ENHRY and CDR2 as SYGVKD. CDR3 length equals 15 residues. CDR3 bases: TGTGCCATCGAGGGCGGGGGCCCATTCCAAGAGACCCAGTACTTC. Residues: CAIEGGGPFQETQYF.

This clone appeared once. V is TRBV6-1 and J is TRBJ1-5, with 8 bases identical to TRBD1. V gave up 2 bases and J gave up 3 bases; unmatched junction bases: 6. The CDR3 sequence is 16 residues long. Germline lookup yields CDR1 MNHNS and CDR2 SASEGT. The CDR3 loop is CASSEQGTGINQPQHF. In nucleotides, the CDR3 is TGTGCCAGCAGTGAACAAGGGACAGGCATCAATCAGCCCCAGCATTTT.

J is TRBJ2-7 and V is TRBV9, with 7 bases identical to TRBD1. The germline CDR1 and CDR2 sequences are SGDLS and YYNGEE. This CDR3 has 14 amino acids. Trimming cost V 3 bases and J 0 bases; bases outside gene matches: 3. The CDR3 reads CASSARDSSYEQYF. DNA for the CDR3: TGTGCCAGCAGCGCCCGGGACAGCTCCTACGAGCAGTACTTC.

The chain couples TRBV9 to TRBJ1-1; D gene uncertain. Germline V gene lookup returns CDR1 SGDLS and CDR2 YYNGEE. V was trimmed by 1 base and J by 7 bases, leaving 20 bases between them. This CDR3 is built from 16 residues. CDR3 in amino acids: CASSVLGEAPLDEAFF. The CDR3 nucleotides are TGTGCCAGCAGCGTACTTGGGGAGGCCCCATTAGATGAAGCTTTCTTT.

The chain carries TRBV7-9 and TRBJ2-7; maybe TRBD1 (6 bases). V shed 0 bases and J shed 8 bases, with 8 bases lying between them. Germline loops: CDR1 SEHNR, CDR2 FQNEAQ (reference sequence). This CDR3 contains 12 residues. CDR3 amino acids: CASSLAGGKQYF. The DNA for the CDR3 is TGTGCCAGCAGCTTAGCAGGGGGTAAGCAGTACTTC.

V usage is TRBV7-3 and J usage is TRBJ2-2; D is possibly TRBD1 (5 bases). The length of the CDR3 is 16 residues. The V end lost 2 bases, the J end lost 2 bases, and 12 bases lay between the germline ends. Per the germline V gene, CDR1 is SGHTA and CDR2 is FQGTGA. CDR3 sequence: CASSLGQGPNTGELFF. DNA for the CDR3: TGTGCCAGCAGCTTAGGGCAGGGCCCTAACACCGGGGAGCTGTTTTTT.

This rearrangement joins TRBV6-5 to TRBJ1-6; tentative D call: TRBD1 (6 bases). Looked up from germline, CDR1 is MNHEY and CDR2 is SVGAGI. This CDR3 contains 15 residues. V was cut by 5 bases and J by 7 bases, with 15 bases left in between. Here the CDR3 DNA reads TGTGCCAGCAGTACAGGGCTCCCTTGGAATTCACCCCTCCACTTT. Translation gives CASSTGLPWNSPLHF.